A selection of T cell receptor beta chains follows, all from one sample in a study of shared clonotypes between healthy human individuals. Using immunoSEQ multiplex PCR, the repertoire was profiled, and TCRdb retains in-frame clones only, with some absent. The table has hundreds of thousands of clones, nearly 97% seen once; the top ten hold roughly 0.1%. Sequencing used naive CD8+ T cells sorted from blood. The receptors originated from a woman between 25 and 40 years old in good health. Both conserved end residues are part of each CDR3. The order of the fields is clone size, J gene, V gene, D gene, CDR3 DNA, CDR3 protein. A D gene is named only where the DNA matches it firmly. Clone size is not always given. Where it is, it says once, few, many or a class for expanded clones.

clone_size: few; j_call: TRBJ2-7; v_call: TRBV28; d_call: -; cdr3_nt: TGTGCCAGCAGTTTATCAGACTACGAGCAGTACTTC; cdr3_aa: CASSLSDYEQYF
clone_size: -; j_call: TRBJ2-2; v_call: TRBV19; d_call: -; cdr3_nt: TGTGCCAGTAGGAGGTCGAACACCGGGGAGCTGTTTTTT; cdr3_aa: CASRRSNTGELFF
clone_size: -; j_call: TRBJ1-1; v_call: TRBV29-1; d_call: -; cdr3_nt: TGCAGCGTTGAAGTGGCGAGCACTGAAGCTTTCTTT; cdr3_aa: CSVEVASTEAFF
clone_size: -; j_call: TRBJ2-1; v_call: TRBV28; d_call: TRBD2; cdr3_nt: TGTGCCAGTATTACTAGCGACTCCTACAATGAGCAGTTCTTC; cdr3_aa: CASITSDSYNEQFF
clone_size: -; j_call: TRBJ2-1; v_call: TRBV7-9; d_call: -; cdr3_nt: TGTGCCAGCAGCTTAGACAGCTCCTACAATGAGCAGTTCTTC; cdr3_aa: CASSLDSSYNEQFF
clone_size: -; j_call: TRBJ1-2; v_call: TRBV28; d_call: -; cdr3_nt: TGTGCCAGCAGTTTGGGAGGTAGTTACTATGGCTACACCTTC; cdr3_aa: CASSLGGSYYGYTF
clone_size: -; j_call: TRBJ2-3; v_call: TRBV11-2; d_call: TRBD2; cdr3_nt: TGTGCCAGCACCACACCGGGCGGGAGCCCAGATACGCAGTATTTT; cdr3_aa: CASTTPGGSPDTQYF
clone_size: -; j_call: TRBJ2-7; v_call: TRBV4-1; d_call: -; cdr3_nt: TGCGCCAGCAGCCAAGATTCAGGCCGGCCCTACGAGCAGTACTTC; cdr3_aa: CASSQDSGRPYEQYF
clone_size: -; j_call: TRBJ1-4; v_call: TRBV10-3; d_call: -; cdr3_nt: TGTGCCATCAGTGCATCCCAGGGGCTTGATGAAAAACTGTTTTTT; cdr3_aa: CAISASQGLDEKLFF
clone_size: -; j_call: TRBJ2-7; v_call: TRBV2; d_call: TRBD2; cdr3_nt: TGTGCCAGCAGGCTAGCGGGATCCAACGAGCAGTACTTC; cdr3_aa: CASRLAGSNEQYF
clone_size: -; j_call: TRBJ2-7; v_call: TRBV2; d_call: -; cdr3_nt: TGTGCCAGTCAGACCGGGACAATGTCCTACGAGCAGTACTTC; cdr3_aa: CASQTGTMSYEQYF